This is a list of T cell receptor beta chains from one sample in a study of cytomegalovirus exposure and HLA in healthy donors. TCRdb's table, derived via immunoSEQ multiplex PCR, lists solely in-frame clones and lacks some. The data show 170,000 or so clones, over 70% seen once. The sequenced material came from PBMCs. These receptors came from a man aged 35 to 55 in good health and CMV-seronegative. CDR3s include the opening cysteine and the closing phenylalanine or tryptophan. D genes are given only for firm matches. The size of a clone is reported for some rows only, either as once, few or many, or as a class for expanded clones.

>TRBJ2-2|TRBV7-7|NA|NA
TGTGCCAGCAGCTTATCGGGACACCACACCGGGGAGCTGTTTTTT
CASSLSGHHTGELFF
>TRBJ2-7|TRBV7-2|NA|NA
TGTGCCAGCAGCGTCGGGTCCTCCTCCCTCGAGCAGTACTTC
CASSVGSSSLEQYF
>TRBJ2-7|TRBV4-1|NA|TRBD1
TGCGCCAGCAGCCAAGAAGGACAGGGAATGTACTTC
CASSQEGQGMYF
>TRBJ2-5|TRBV29-1|NA|TRBD1
TGCAGCGTTGAACCTACAGGGGGAAGGGGAGAGACCCAGTACTTC
CSVEPTGGRGETQYF
>TRBJ2-3|TRBV5-1|NA|NA
TGCGCCAGCAGCTGGGGACTGCGTGCAGATACGCAGTATTTT
CASSWGLRADTQYF
>TRBJ2-2|TRBV13|NA|TRBD1
TGTGCCAGCAGCTTCCGACAGGGGAAAACCGGGGAGCTGTTTTTT
CASSFRQGKTGELFF
>TRBJ2-7|TRBV27|once|NA
TGTGCCAGCAGTCACCAGGGGGGCAAAGAGTACTTC
CASSHQGGKEYF
>TRBJ2-3|TRBV6-5|NA|NA
TGTGCCAGCAGTTACGTCTTTGCCAGGGGGGCAGATACGCAGTATTTT
CASSYVFARGADTQYF
>TRBJ1-1|TRBV6-5|NA|TRBD1
TGTGCCAGCAGCAGGGGGCGGGACACTGAAGCTTTCTTT
CASSRGRDTEAFF
>TRBJ1-2|TRBV7-9|NA|NA
TGTGCCAGCAGCCCATTCGGGCCCGTGAGGGATGGCTACACCTTC
CASSPFGPVRDGYTF
>TRBJ1-5|TRBV5-1|NA|NA
TGCGCCAGCAGGGAGGAGACCGGGAACAATCAGCCCCAGCATTTT
CASREETGNNQPQHF
>TRBJ2-7|TRBV5-1|NA|NA
TGCGCCAGCAGCTTGGGGGGCGGGATAACCTACGAGCAGTACTTC
CASSLGGGITYEQYF
>TRBJ1-2|TRBV5-1|NA|NA
TGCGCCAGCAGCTTGGGACCCTTTGGAGGTGACTATGGCTACACCTTC
CASSLGPFGGDYGYTF
>TRBJ2-3|TRBV29-1|NA|NA
TGCAGCGTGGCCCCCGCAGATACGCAGTATTTT
CSVAPADTQYF
>TRBJ2-2|TRBV5-1|NA|TRBD2
TGCGCCAGCAGCTTGGGTTTAGGGCTAGCGGCAAGGGAGCTGTTTTTT
CASSLGLGLAARELFF
>TRBJ2-1|TRBV2|once|TRBD1
TGTGCCAGCAGACCGGGACAGGGGGACGAGCAGTTCTTC
CASRPGQGDEQFF
>TRBJ1-2|TRBV5-1|NA|TRBD1
TGCGCCAGCAGCTCGGAGGGGACAGGGGCAGACTATGGCTACACCTTC
CASSSEGTGADYGYTF
>TRBJ2-3|TRBV5-1|NA|TRBD1
TGCGCCACCCAAACAGGGGGCTGGTTGACAGATACGCAGTATTTT
CATQTGGWLTDTQYF
>TRBJ2-3|TRBV29-1|NA|NA
TGCAGCGTGCAGCGGGCAGGAAGCACAGATACGCAGTATTTT
CSVQRAGSTDTQYF
>TRBJ2-5|TRBV2|once|NA
TGTGCCAGCAGTCAGGGGCGAGAGACCCAGTACTTC
CASSQGRETQYF
>TRBJ1-6|TRBV19|few|TRBD1
TGTGCCAGTAGTATCCGCCGGACAGGGGGAGTAAATTCACCCCTCCACTTT
CASSIRRTGGVNSPLHF
>TRBJ1-3|TRBV19|NA|NA
TGTGCCAGTAGTTTCCTGAGCTCTGGAAACACCATATATTTT
CASSFLSSGNTIYF
>TRBJ1-1|TRBV2|NA|NA
TGTGCCAGCAGTGAAGTGGAGGGGACGGAGGCTTTCTTT
CASSEVEGTEAFF
>TRBJ1-1|TRBV2|NA|NA
TGTGCCACGAGGTGGAATAGTGACACTGAAGCTTTCTTT
CATRWNSDTEAFF
>TRBJ1-4|TRBV30|NA|NA
TGTGCCTGGAGTGAGAGGAGGAATAAAAATGAAAAACTGTTTTTT
CAWSERRNKNEKLFF
>TRBJ1-2|TRBV28|NA|NA
TGTGCCAGCAGCCCCCTTGCTAACTATGGCTACACCTTC
CASSPLANYGYTF
>TRBJ2-2|TRBV7-9|NA|TRBD2
TGTGCCAGCAGCTTAAAACTAGCGTACACCGGGGAGCTGTTTTTT
CASSLKLAYTGELFF
>TRBJ1-4|TRBV10-1|NA|NA
TGCGCCAGCAGTGAGACGGCGGGGGAAAAACTGTTTTTT
CASSETAGEKLFF
>TRBJ2-3|TRBV19|NA|TRBD2
TGTGCCAGTAGTTCCAGCGGGAAGACTACAGATACGCAGTATTTT
CASSSSGKTTDTQYF
>TRBJ1-5|TRBV10-1|NA|TRBD1
TGCGCCAGCAGTACCGAACGGACAGGGGATAGCAATCAGCCCCAGCATTTT
CASSTERTGDSNQPQHF
>TRBJ1-2|TRBV6-4|few|TRBD1
TGTGCCAGCAGTGACGAGGGGGGGACAGGTGGCTACACCTTC
CASSDEGGTGGYTF
>TRBJ1-1|TRBV11-1|NA|TRBD1
TGTGCCAGCAGCTCCAGAGACAGGGGGGGCAGGGACACTGAAGCTTTCTTT
CASSSRDRGGRDTEAFF
>TRBJ2-7|TRBV6-5|NA|NA
TGTGCCAGCAGTGCCGGGGGATTCCATCTGGGCGAGCAGTACTTC
CASSAGGFHLGEQYF
>TRBJ2-7|TRBV5-1|NA|NA
TGCGCCAGCAGCTGGGGGGGACAGGCCACCTACGAGCAGTACTTC
CASSWGGQATYEQYF
>TRBJ2-5|TRBV6-5|few|NA
TGTGCCAGCAGTTACACTAGGGCCCAAGAGACCCAGTACTTC
CASSYTRAQETQYF
>TRBJ1-4|TRBV14|NA|NA
TGTGCCAGCAGCCATACTAAAGAAAAACTGTTTTTT
CASSHTKEKLFF
>TRBJ1-2|TRBV7-3|NA|TRBD1
TGTGCCAGCAGCTTAACCGGACAGGGAAACCCCGTCTATGGCTACACCTTC
CASSLTGQGNPVYGYTF
>TRBJ1-5|TRBV6-5|NA|NA
TGTGCCAGCAAATTGGACACTTCCAATCAGCCCCAGCATTTT
CASKLDTSNQPQHF
>TRBJ1-3|TRBV7-9|NA|NA
TGTGCCAGCAGCTTAGTGACAGGAGTTGGAAACACCATATATTTT
CASSLVTGVGNTIYF
>TRBJ2-1|TRBV2|NA|NA
TGTGCCAGCAGTAGGGAAGGGGGGGCCTTGAATGAGCAGTTCTTC
CASSREGGALNEQFF
>TRBJ2-7|TRBV2|NA|NA
TGTGCCAGCAGTGTACTACGAATCTACGAGCAGTACTTC
CASSVLRIYEQYF